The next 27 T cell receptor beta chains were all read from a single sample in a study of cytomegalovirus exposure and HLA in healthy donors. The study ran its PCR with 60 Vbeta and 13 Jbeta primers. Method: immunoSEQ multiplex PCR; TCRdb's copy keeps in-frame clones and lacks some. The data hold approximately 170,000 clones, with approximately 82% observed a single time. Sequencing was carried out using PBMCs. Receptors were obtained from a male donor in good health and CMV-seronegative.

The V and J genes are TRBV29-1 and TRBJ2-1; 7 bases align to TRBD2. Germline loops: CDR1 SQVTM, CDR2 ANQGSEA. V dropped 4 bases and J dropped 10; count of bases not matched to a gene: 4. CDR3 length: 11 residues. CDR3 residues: CSVAQLAEQFF. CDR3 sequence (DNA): TGCAGCGTTGCCCAACTAGCGGAGCAGTTCTTC.

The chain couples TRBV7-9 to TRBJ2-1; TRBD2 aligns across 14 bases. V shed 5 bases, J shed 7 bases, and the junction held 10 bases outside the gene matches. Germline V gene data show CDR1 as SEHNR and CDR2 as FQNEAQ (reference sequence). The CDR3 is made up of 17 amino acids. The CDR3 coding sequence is TGTGCCAGCAGCGCCGGGACTAGCGGGAGTAATAGGAATGAGCAGTTCTTC. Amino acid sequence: CASSAGTSGSNRNEQFF.

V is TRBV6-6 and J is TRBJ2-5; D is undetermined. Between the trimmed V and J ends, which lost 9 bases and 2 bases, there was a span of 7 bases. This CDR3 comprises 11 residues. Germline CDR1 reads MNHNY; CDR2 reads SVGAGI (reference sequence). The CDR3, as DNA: TGTGCCAGTACGGTACAAGAGACCCAGTACTTC. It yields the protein CASTVQETQYF.

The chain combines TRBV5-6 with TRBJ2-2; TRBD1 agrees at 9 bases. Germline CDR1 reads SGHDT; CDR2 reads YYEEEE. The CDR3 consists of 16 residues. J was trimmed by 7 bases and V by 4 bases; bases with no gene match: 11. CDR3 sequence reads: CASSVLTGGRDGELFF. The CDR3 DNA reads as TGTGCCAGCAGCGTGTTAACAGGGGGCCGGGACGGGGAGCTGTTTTTT. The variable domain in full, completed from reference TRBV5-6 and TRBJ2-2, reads DAGVTQSPTHLIKTRGQQVTLRCSPKSGHDTVSWYQQALGQGPQFIFQYYEEEERQRGNFPDRFSGHQFPNYSSELNVNALLLGDSALYLCASSVLTGGRDGELFFGEGSRLTVL.

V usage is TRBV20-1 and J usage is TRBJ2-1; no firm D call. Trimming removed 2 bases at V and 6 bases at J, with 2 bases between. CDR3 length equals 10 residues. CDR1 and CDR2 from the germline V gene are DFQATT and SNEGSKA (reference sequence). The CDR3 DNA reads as TGCAGTGCTAGACTCAATGAGCAGTTCTTC. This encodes CSARLNEQFF.

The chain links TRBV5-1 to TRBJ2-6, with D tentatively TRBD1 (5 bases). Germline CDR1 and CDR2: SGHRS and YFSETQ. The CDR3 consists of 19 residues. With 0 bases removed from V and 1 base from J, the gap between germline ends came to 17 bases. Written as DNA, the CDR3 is TGCGCCAGCAGCTTGGAGGGGCATTTAACCATTTCTGGGGCCAACGTCCTGACTTTC. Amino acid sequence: CASSLEGHLTISGANVLTF.

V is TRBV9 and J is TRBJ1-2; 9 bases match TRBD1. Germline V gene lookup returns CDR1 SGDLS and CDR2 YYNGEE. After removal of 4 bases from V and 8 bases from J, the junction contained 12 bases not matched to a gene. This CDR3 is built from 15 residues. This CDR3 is CASSQTAGTGYGYTF. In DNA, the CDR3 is TGTGCCAGCAGCCAGACCGCCGGGACAGGGTACGGCTACACCTTC.

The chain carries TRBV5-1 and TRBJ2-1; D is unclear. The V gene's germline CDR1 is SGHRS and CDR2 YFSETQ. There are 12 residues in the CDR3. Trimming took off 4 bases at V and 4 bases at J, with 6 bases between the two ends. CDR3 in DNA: TGCGCCAGCAGCCAAGAGTACAATGAGCAGTTCTTC. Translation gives CASSQEYNEQFF.

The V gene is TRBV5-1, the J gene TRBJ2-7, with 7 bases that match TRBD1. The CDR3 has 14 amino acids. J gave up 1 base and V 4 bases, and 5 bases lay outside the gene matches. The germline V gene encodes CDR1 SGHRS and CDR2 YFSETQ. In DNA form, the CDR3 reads TGCGCCAGCAGCGCCTCGGGACAGTCCTACGAGCAGTACTTC. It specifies CASSASGQSYEQYF.

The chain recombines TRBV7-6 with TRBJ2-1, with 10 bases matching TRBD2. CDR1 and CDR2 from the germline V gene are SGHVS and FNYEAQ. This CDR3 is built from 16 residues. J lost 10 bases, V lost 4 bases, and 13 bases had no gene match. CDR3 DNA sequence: TGTGCCAGCAGCTCAGCGGGGGGAGCGGGGGGGCACGAGCAGTTCTTC. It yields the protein CASSSAGGAGGHEQFF.

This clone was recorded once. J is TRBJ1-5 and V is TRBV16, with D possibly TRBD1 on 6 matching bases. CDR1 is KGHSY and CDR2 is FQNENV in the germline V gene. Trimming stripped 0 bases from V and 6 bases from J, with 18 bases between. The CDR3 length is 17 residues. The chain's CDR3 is CASSQSEALQGGQPQHF. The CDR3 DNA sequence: TGTGCCAGCAGCCAATCCGAGGCCCTACAGGGTGGTCAGCCCCAGCATTTT.

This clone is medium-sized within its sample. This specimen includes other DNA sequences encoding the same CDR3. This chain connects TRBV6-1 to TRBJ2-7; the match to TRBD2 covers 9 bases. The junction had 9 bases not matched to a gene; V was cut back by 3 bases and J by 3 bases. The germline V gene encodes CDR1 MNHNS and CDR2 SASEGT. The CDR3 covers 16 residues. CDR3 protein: CASSEILAGWLYEQYF. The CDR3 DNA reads TGTGCCAGCAGTGAGATTCTAGCGGGGTGGCTCTACGAGCAGTACTTC.

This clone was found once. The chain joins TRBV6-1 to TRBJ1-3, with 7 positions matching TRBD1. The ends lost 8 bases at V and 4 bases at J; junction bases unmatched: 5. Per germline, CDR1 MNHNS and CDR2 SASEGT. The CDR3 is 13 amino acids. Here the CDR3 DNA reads TGTGCCAGCTCGGCAGGGGGAGGAAACACCATATATTTT. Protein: CASSAGGGNTIYF.

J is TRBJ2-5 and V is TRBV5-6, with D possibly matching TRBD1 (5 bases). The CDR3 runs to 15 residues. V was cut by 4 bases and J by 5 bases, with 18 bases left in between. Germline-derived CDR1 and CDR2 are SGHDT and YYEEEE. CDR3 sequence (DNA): TGTGCCAGCAGCCCGTCCCCCGCGGCAGGGGAGACCCAGTACTTC. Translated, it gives CASSPSPAAGETQYF.

For the CDR3, the DNA is TGTGCCAGCAGATCCGGGACAGGGGCCTACGAGCAGTACTTC. It yields the protein CASRSGTGAYEQYF. The rearrangement links TRBV2 to TRBJ2-7; 10 bases fit TRBD1. Per the germline V gene, CDR1 is SNHLY and CDR2 is FYNNEI. The CDR3 consists of 14 residues. After removal of 6 bases from V and 2 bases from J, the junction contained 4 bases not matched to a gene.

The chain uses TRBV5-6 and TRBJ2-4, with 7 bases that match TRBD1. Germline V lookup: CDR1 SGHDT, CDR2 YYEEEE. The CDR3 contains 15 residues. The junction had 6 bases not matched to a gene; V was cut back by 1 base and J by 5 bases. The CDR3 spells CASSLNPGQQNIQYF. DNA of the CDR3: TGTGCCAGCAGCTTGAATCCGGGACAGCAAAACATTCAGTACTTC.

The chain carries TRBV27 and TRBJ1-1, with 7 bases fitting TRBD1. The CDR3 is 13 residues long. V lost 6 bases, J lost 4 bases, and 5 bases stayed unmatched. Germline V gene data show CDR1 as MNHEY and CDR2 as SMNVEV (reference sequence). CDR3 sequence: CASRETGVTEAFF. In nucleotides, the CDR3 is TGTGCCAGCAGGGAAACAGGGGTCACTGAAGCTTTCTTT.

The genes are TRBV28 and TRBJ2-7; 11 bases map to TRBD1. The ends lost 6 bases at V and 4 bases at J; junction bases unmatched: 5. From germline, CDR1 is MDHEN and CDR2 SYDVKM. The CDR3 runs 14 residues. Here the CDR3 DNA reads TGTGCCAGCAGAAGGACAGGGGGCGAATACGAGCAGTACTTC. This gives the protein CASRRTGGEYEQYF.

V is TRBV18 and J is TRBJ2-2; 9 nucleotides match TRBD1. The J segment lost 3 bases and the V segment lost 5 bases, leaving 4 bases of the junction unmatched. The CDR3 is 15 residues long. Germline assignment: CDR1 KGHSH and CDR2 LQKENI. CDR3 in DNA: TGTGCCAGCTCATCCGGACAGGGGTACACCGGGGAGCTGTTTTTT. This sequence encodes CASSSGQGYTGELFF. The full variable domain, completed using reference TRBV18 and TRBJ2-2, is NAGVMQNPRHLVRRRGQEARLRCSPMKGHSHVYWYRQLPEEGLKFMVYLQKENIIDESGMPKERFSAEFPKEGPSILRIQQVVRGDSAAYFCASSSGQGYTGELFFGEGSRLTVL.

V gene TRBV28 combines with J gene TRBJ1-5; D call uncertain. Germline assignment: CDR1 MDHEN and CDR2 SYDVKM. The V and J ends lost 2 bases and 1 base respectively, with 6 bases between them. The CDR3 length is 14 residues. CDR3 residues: CASSLQQSNQPQHF. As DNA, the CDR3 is TGTGCCAGCAGTTTACAACAAAGCAATCAGCCCCAGCATTTT.

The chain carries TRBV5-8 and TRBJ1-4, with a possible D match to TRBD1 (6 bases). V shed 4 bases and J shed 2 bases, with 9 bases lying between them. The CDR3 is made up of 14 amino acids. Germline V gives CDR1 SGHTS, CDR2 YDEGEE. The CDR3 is CASSHGQTNEKLFF. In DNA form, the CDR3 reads TGTGCCAGCAGCCATGGACAGACTAATGAAAAACTGTTTTTT.

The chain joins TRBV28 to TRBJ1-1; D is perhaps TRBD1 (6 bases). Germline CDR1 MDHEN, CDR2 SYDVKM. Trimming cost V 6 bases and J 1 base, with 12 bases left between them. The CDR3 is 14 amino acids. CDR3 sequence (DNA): TGTGCCAGCAGGACCGGGACATGGAACACTGAAGCTTTCTTT. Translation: CASRTGTWNTEAFF.

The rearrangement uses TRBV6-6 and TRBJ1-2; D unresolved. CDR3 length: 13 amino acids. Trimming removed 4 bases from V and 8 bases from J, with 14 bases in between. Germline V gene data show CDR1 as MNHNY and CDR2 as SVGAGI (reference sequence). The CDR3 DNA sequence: TGTGCCAGCAGTTCAGGCAAGGATCGGGGCTACACCTTC. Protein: CASSSGKDRGYTF.

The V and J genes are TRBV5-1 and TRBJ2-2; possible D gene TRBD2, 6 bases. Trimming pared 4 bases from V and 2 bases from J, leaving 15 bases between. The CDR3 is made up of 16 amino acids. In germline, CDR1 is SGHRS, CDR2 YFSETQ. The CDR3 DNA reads TGCGCCAGCAGCCCCGAGGGGAGGACCAACACCGGGGAGCTGTTTTTT. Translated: CASSPEGRTNTGELFF.

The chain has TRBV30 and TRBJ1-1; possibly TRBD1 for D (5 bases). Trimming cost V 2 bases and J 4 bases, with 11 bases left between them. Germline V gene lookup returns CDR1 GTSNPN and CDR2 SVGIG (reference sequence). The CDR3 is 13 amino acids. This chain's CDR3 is CAWSTGELTEAFF. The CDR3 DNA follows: TGTGCCTGGAGTACAGGAGAGCTCACTGAAGCTTTCTTT.

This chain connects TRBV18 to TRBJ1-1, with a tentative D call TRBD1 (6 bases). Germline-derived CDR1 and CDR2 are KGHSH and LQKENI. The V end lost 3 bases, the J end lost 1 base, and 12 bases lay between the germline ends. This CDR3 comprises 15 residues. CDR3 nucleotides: TGTGCCAGCTCACCGATTGGACAGTCGAACACTGAAGCTTTCTTT. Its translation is CASSPIGQSNTEAFF.

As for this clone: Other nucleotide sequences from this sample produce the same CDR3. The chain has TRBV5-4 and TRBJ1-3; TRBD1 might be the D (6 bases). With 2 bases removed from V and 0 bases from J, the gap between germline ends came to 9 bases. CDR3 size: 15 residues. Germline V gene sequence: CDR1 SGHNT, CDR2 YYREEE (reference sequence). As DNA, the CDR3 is TGTGCCAGCAGCTTCGACAGGACCTCTGGAAACACCATATATTTT. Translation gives CASSFDRTSGNTIYF.